Each of the 30 T cell receptor beta chains below was sequenced from the same sample in a study of cytomegalovirus exposure and HLA in healthy donors. Here immunoSEQ multiplex PCR was the method, and the copy in TCRdb shows in-frame clones only, minus some. This sample yields approximately 120,000 clones, of which approximately 94% are seen a single time; approximately 1.2% belongs to the top ten. Sequenced sample: PBMCs. These receptors all stem from a young woman in good health and CMV-seronegative.

The rearrangement uses TRBV7-2 and TRBJ1-1; the D is unclear. CDR3 length: 14 amino acids. Trimming cost V 2 bases and J 1 base, with 8 bases left between them. CDR1 and CDR2 from the germline V gene are SGHTA and FQGNSA. The CDR3 region is CASSLISGNTEAFF. DNA for the CDR3: TGTGCCAGCAGCTTAATTTCGGGGAACACTGAAGCTTTCTTT.

The V call is TRBV18, the J call TRBJ1-1; TRBD1 might be the D (6 bases). Germline CDR1 reads KGHSH; CDR2 reads LQKENI. There are 15 residues in the CDR3. Between the trimmed V and J ends, which lost 3 bases and 3 bases, there was a span of 14 bases. CDR3 nucleotides: TGTGCCAGCTCACCTCAACAGGGTTGGGACACTGAAGCTTTCTTT. Translation gives CASSPQQGWDTEAFF.

The rearrangement joins TRBV9 to TRBJ1-3, with D possibly being TRBD1 (6 bases). Germline CDR1 SGDLS, CDR2 YYNGEE. The V end was cut by 4 bases, the J end by 8 bases, with 19 bases between. The CDR3 covers 15 residues. The CDR3 nucleotides are TGTGCCAGCAGCACAACCCGGGGACACACATACACCATATATTTT. As protein: CASSTTRGHTYTIYF.

The chain couples TRBV27 to TRBJ2-5; weak D call: TRBD1 (6 bases). The germline V gene has CDR1 MNHEY and CDR2 SMNVEV (reference sequence). This CDR3 is 13 amino acids long. Trimming took 2 bases from V and 5 from J, leaving 9 bases between them. In DNA form, the CDR3 reads TGTGCCAGCAGTTTAACAGGGCCGGAGACCCAGTACTTC. Its protein product is CASSLTGPETQYF.

This chain connects TRBV30 to TRBJ2-3, with 8 bases matching TRBD2. V trimming: 5 bases; J trimming: 0 bases; junction bases outside the gene matches: 4. The germline CDR1 and CDR2 sequences are GTSNPN and SVGIG (reference sequence). The CDR3 spans 14 residues. The CDR3 bases are TGTGCCTGGGCTAGCGGGCCTAGCACAGATACGCAGTATTTT. It codes for CAWASGPSTDTQYF.

The V gene is TRBV28, the J gene TRBJ1-1; 9 nucleotides agree with TRBD1. Germline V gene sequence: CDR1 MDHEN, CDR2 SYDVKM. V trimming: 4 bases; J trimming: 4 bases; junction bases outside the gene matches: 4. CDR3 size: 14 residues. The CDR3 DNA is TGTGCCAGCAGTTCCACAGGGGGCATCACTGAAGCTTTCTTT. This codes for CASSSTGGITEAFF. Complete variable domain (other parts from reference TRBV28 and TRBJ1-1): DVKVTQSSRYLVKRTGEKVFLECVQDMDHENMFWYRQDPGLGLRLIYFSYDVKMKEKGDIPEGYSVSREKKERFSLILESASTNQTSMYLCASSSTGGITEAFFGQGTRLTVV.

The gene calls are TRBV5-5 and TRBJ1-5; D gene ambiguous. Germline V gene lookup returns CDR1 SGHKS and CDR2 YYEKEE (reference sequence). CDR3 length equals 14 residues. V lost 7 bases, J lost 3 bases, and 14 bases lay in between. CDR3: CASETHPDNQPQHF. The CDR3 region has the DNA TGTGCCAGCGAAACACATCCAGACAATCAGCCCCAGCATTTT.

The rearrangement links TRBV30 to TRBJ1-4, with a tentative D call TRBD1 (6 bases). The V and J ends lost 0 bases and 8 bases respectively, with 13 bases between them. The CDR3 loop spans 14 amino acids. In germline, CDR1 is GTSNPN, CDR2 SVGIG (reference sequence). This chain's CDR3 is CAWSVWGLGEKLFF. The CDR3 nucleotides read TGTGCCTGGAGTGTATGGGGGCTGGGAGAAAAACTGTTTTTT.

This chain joins TRBV10-3 and TRBJ2-7; 9 bases match TRBD1. V lost 8 bases, J lost 5 bases, and 7 bases stayed unmatched. The CDR3 totals 13 residues. The germline gives CDR1 ENHRY, CDR2 SYGVKD. The CDR3 region is CAIGDRATDEQYF. CDR3 coding DNA: TGTGCCATCGGGGACAGGGCAACGGACGAGCAGTACTTC.

This chain joins TRBV7-9 and TRBJ2-6; no reliable D call. Per germline, CDR1 SEHNR and CDR2 FQNEAQ (reference sequence). There are 15 residues in the CDR3. Between the trimmed V and J ends, which lost 5 bases and 0 bases, there was a span of 8 bases. For the CDR3, the DNA is TGTGCCAGCAGCACAAGAAACTCTGGGGCCAACGTCCTGACTTTC. Its translation: CASSTRNSGANVLTF.

Only one count was recorded for this clone. The chain has TRBV7-9 and TRBJ2-7; 9 positions agree with TRBD2. Trimming at V came to 3 bases and at J to 3 bases, leaving 0 bases not matched to a gene. This CDR3 spans 13 amino acids. Germline V gives CDR1 SEHNR, CDR2 FQNEAQ (reference sequence). The CDR3: CASSLREGYEQYF. Here the CDR3 DNA reads TGTGCCAGCAGCTTGCGGGAGGGCTACGAGCAGTACTTC.

This clone showed up just once. The J gene is TRBJ2-5, the V gene TRBV2, with TRBD1 as a possible D gene (6 bases). The CDR3 is 14 residues long. Trimming took off 5 bases at V and 2 bases at J, with 12 bases between the two ends. CDR1 and CDR2 (germline): SNHLY, FYNNEI. The DNA of the CDR3 is TGTGCCAGCAGTATCCGGACAGCGCAAGAGACCCAGTACTTC. This encodes CASSIRTAQETQYF.

The rearrangement joins TRBV6-1 to TRBJ2-2; 8 nucleotides align to TRBD1. Germline-derived CDR1 and CDR2 are MNHNS and SASEGT. The CDR3 is 14 residues long. V lost 2 bases, J lost 8 bases, and 4 bases stayed unmatched. The CDR3 sequence is CASSEQGAIGELFF. The CDR3 bases are TGTGCCAGCAGTGAACAGGGGGCAATTGGGGAGCTGTTTTTT.

CDR3 sequence reads: CASSSPSSGANVLTF. DNA of the CDR3: TGTGCCAGCAGCTCGCCGAGCTCTGGGGCCAACGTCCTGACTTTC. The genes are TRBV7-2 and TRBJ2-6, with D hard to call. CDR3 length: 15 amino acids. Germline CDR1 and CDR2: SGHTA and FQGNSA. The V end lost 4 bases, the J end lost 0 bases, and 7 bases lay between the germline ends.

This clone was seen just once. The chain links TRBV1 to TRBJ1-5. TRBV1 is annotated as a pseudogene. There are 16 residues in the CDR3. This CDR3 reads CTSNAISRCCDQPQHF. The CDR3 bases are TGCACCAGCAACGCCATTTCCCGGTGCTGTGATCAGCCCCAGCATTTT.

This clone appeared a single time. The chain uses TRBV28 and TRBJ1-5, with D uncertain. V was shortened by 11 bases and J by 0 bases, with 14 bases between the two germline ends. Germline-derived CDR1 and CDR2 are MDHEN and SYDVKM. The CDR3 is made up of 14 amino acids. CDR3 residues: CAAAAPYSNQPQHF. CDR3 in DNA: TGTGCCGCGGCAGCTCCATATAGCAATCAGCCCCAGCATTTT.

The table lists this clone with a count of one. The rearrangement uses TRBV2 and TRBJ1-1, with D possibly TRBD1 on 5 matching bases. Trimming left V 7 bases short and J 5 bases short, with 11 bases between. Germline assignment: CDR1 SNHLY and CDR2 FYNNEI. The length of the CDR3 is 12 residues. The CDR3 sequence is CASTLGGTEAFF. CDR3 in DNA: TGTGCCAGCACCCTGGGGGGTACTGAAGCTTTCTTT.

The chain carries TRBV6-1 and TRBJ1-2; 7 bases are shared with TRBD1. CDR1 and CDR2 (germline): MNHNS, SASEGT. The CDR3 is 13 amino acids. V lost 6 bases to trimming and J lost 4 bases; unmatched junction nucleotides: 5. The CDR3 sequence: CASREGQLYGYTF. The CDR3 DNA sequence: TGTGCCAGCAGAGAGGGACAGCTCTATGGCTACACCTTC.

The V gene is TRBV7-9, the J gene TRBJ1-4, with a weak D call TRBD1 (5 bases). From germline, CDR1 is SEHNR and CDR2 FQNEAQ (reference sequence). Between the trimmed V and J ends, which lost 1 base and 0 bases, there was a span of 12 bases. This CDR3 spans 17 amino acids. The CDR3 reads CASSLVETVATNEKLFF. The CDR3 DNA reads TGTGCCAGCAGCTTAGTTGAGACAGTTGCAACTAATGAAAAACTGTTTTTT.

The chain carries TRBV27 and TRBJ2-7; 13 bases are shared with TRBD2. This CDR3 comprises 15 residues. The germline CDR1 and CDR2 sequences are MNHEY and SMNVEV (reference sequence). V was pared by 2 bases and J by 7 bases, with 5 bases of the junction left unmatched. CDR3 protein: CASSLATSGREEQYF. The CDR3 DNA reads TGTGCCAGCAGTTTAGCAACTAGCGGGAGGGAAGAGCAGTACTTC.

The rearrangement joins TRBV9 to TRBJ1-1; no firm D call. CDR1 and CDR2 (germline): SGDLS, YYNGEE. The CDR3 contains 13 residues. Trimming took 2 bases from V and 0 from J, leaving 5 bases between them. This CDR3 reads CASSVAMNTEAFF. The CDR3 DNA reads as TGTGCCAGCAGCGTCGCTATGAACACTGAAGCTTTCTTT. Looking up the rest from reference TRBV9 and TRBJ1-1 gives the full variable domain: DSGVTQTPKHLITATGQRVTLRCSPRSGDLSVYWYQQSLDQGLQFLIQYYNGEERAKGNILERFSAQQFPDLHSELNLSSLELGDSALYFCASSVAMNTEAFFGQGTRLTVV.

The V and J genes are TRBV2 and TRBJ2-3; 8 bases map to TRBD2. V lost 10 bases and J lost 4; bases outside the gene matches: 4. There are 12 residues in the CDR3. Per the germline V gene, CDR1 is SNHLY and CDR2 is FYNNEI. DNA of the CDR3: TGTGCCACCAAAGCGGGGGCAGATACGCAGTATTTT. As protein: CATKAGADTQYF.

The V and J genes are TRBV10-3 and TRBJ2-3; D is possibly TRBD1 (5 bases). V lost 3 bases to trimming and J lost 5 bases, with 6 bases between them. This CDR3 spans 12 amino acids. Germline CDR1 and CDR2: ENHRY and SYGVKD. As DNA, the CDR3 is TGTGCCATCAGTGAAACAGGAGATACGCAGTATTTT. Translated, it gives CAISETGDTQYF.

This rearrangement joins TRBV28 to TRBJ1-2, with 8 bases that match TRBD1. The CDR3 loop spans 14 amino acids. Germline values: CDR1 MDHEN, CDR2 SYDVKM. Germline trimming cut 4 bases from V and 4 bases from J; bases unmatched to any gene: 5. The chain's CDR3 is CASSSDREGYGYTF. The CDR3 nucleotides read TGTGCCAGCAGTTCGGACAGGGAGGGCTATGGCTACACCTTC.

The chain joins TRBV19 to TRBJ2-1, with TRBD1 as a possible D gene (5 bases). Trimming took 2 bases from V and 2 from J, leaving 10 bases between them. Germline V lookup: CDR1 LNHDA, CDR2 SQIVND (reference sequence). The CDR3 runs 15 residues. CDR3 protein: CASSIPRQPYNEQFF. The CDR3 DNA sequence: TGTGCCAGTAGTATACCCAGACAGCCCTACAATGAGCAGTTCTTC.

The chain carries TRBV9 and TRBJ2-3, with D perhaps matching TRBD2 (5 bases). The germline V gene has CDR1 SGDLS and CDR2 YYNGEE. CDR3 length: 13 residues. V lost 3 bases to trimming and J lost 1 base, with 6 bases between them. CDR3 loop: CASSAGGTDTQYF. The CDR3 DNA reads TGTGCCAGCAGCGCCGGGGGCACAGATACGCAGTATTTT.

This clone was detected a few times. This chain uses TRBV10-1 with TRBJ2-3; TRBD2 aligns across 9 bases. The CDR3 consists of 16 residues. The V gene's germline CDR1 is WNHNN and CDR2 SYGVQD (reference sequence). V dropped 5 bases and J dropped 6; count of bases not matched to a gene: 12. The CDR3 loop is CASSYNIAGEGDTQYF. For the CDR3, the DNA is TGCGCCAGCAGTTACAACATAGCGGGAGAGGGTGATACGCAGTATTTT.

This clone has only one observation. This sequence joins TRBV2 and TRBJ2-2; 11 bases map to TRBD2. Germline CDR1 is SNHLY and CDR2 is FYNNEI. V trimming: 6 bases; J trimming: 3 bases; junction bases outside the gene matches: 3. The CDR3 runs 15 residues. In nucleotides, the CDR3 is TGTGCCAGCAGAGGACTAGCGGGTGACACCGGGGAGCTGTTTTTT. This codes for CASRGLAGDTGELFF.

The chain uses TRBV5-4 and TRBJ1-6; 7 nucleotides align to TRBD1. V trimming: 4 bases; J trimming: 10 bases; junction bases outside the gene matches: 20. Germline CDR1 reads SGHNT; CDR2 reads YYREEE (reference sequence). The CDR3 loop spans 18 amino acids. The DNA of the CDR3 is TGTGCCAGCAGCCTACCTCGGACAGGATGGGGGAGTATGTCACCCCTCCACTTT. Protein: CASSLPRTGWGSMSPLHF.

This chain joins TRBV20-1 and TRBJ2-5; 8 positions agree with TRBD1. Unmatched junction bases numbered 3, after V lost 5 bases and J lost 7 bases. This CDR3 has 11 amino acids. CDR1 is DFQATT and CDR2 is SNEGSKA in the germline V gene (reference sequence). This CDR3 reads CSARDRGTQYF. DNA of the CDR3: TGCAGTGCTCGTGACAGGGGGACCCAGTACTTC.